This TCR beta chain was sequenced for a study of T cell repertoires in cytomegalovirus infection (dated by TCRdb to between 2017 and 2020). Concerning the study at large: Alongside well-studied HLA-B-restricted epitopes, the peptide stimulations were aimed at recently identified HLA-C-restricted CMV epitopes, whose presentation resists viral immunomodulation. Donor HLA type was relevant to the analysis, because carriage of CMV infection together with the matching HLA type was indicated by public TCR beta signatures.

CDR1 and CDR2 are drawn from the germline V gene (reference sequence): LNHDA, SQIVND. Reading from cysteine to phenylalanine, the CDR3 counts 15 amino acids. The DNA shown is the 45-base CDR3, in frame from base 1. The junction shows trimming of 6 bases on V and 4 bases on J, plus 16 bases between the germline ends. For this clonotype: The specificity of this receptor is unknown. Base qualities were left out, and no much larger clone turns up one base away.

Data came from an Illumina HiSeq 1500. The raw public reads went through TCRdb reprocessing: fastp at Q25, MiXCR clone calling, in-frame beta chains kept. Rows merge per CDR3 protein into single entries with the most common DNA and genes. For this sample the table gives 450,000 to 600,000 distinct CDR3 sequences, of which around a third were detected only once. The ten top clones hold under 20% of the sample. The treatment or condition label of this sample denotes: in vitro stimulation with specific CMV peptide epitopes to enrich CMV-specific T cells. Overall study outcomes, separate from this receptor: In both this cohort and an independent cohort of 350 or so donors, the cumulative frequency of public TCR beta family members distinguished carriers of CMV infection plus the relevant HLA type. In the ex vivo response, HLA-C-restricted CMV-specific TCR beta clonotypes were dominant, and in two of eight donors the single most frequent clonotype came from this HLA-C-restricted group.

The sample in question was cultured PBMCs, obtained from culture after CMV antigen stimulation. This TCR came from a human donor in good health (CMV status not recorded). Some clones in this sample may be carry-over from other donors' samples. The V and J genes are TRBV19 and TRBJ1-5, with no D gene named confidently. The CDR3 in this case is CASSQLRAGNQPQHF. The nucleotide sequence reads TGTGCCAGTAGCCAACTTAGAGCAGGTAATCAGCCCCAGCATTTT. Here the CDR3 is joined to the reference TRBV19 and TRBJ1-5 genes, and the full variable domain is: DGGITQSPKYLFRKEGQNVTLSCEQNLNHDAMYWYRQDPGQGLRLIYYSQIVNDFQKGDIAEGYSVSREKKESFPLTVTSAQKNPTAFYLCASSQLRAGNQPQHFGDGTRLSIL.